Listed below are T cell receptor beta chains from one sample, sequenced in a study of blood T cell repertoires in COVID-19. Using immunoSEQ multiplex PCR, the repertoire was profiled, and TCRdb retains in-frame clones only, with some absent. The sample lists under 350,000 clones, 75% to 85% occurring once. The sequencing input was peripheral blood. All receptors derive from a human donor in a cohort sampled during active COVID-19. Both conserved end residues are part of each CDR3. A D gene is named only where the DNA matches it firmly. Only some rows state a clone size, as once, few, many or a class for expanded clones.

TRBV10-1	TRBD2	.	TRBJ2-3	TGCGCCAGCAGTCTAGCGGGCGTCACAGATACGCAGTATTTT	CASSLAGVTDTQYF
TRBV5-1	TRBD2	.	TRBJ2-2	TGCGCCAGCAGCTTGACGGGGACTAGTTATACGGGGGCCGGGGAGCTGTTTTTT	CASSLTGTSYTGAGELFF
TRBV6-5	.	.	TRBJ1-1	TGTGCCAGCAGTAGGACAGTAATAGGGACTGAAGCTTTCTTT	CASSRTVIGTEAFF
TRBV12-5	TRBD2	.	TRBJ2-7	TGTGCTAGTGGTTTCCCCACCGGACTAGAGTACGAGCAGTACTTC	CASGFPTGLEYEQYF
TRBV6-5	.	.	TRBJ2-5	TGTGCCAGCAGTAATGCGGTTGTAGAGACCCAGTACTTC	CASSNAVVETQYF
TRBV5-1	TRBD1	few	TRBJ1-2	TGCGCCAGCAGCTATGGACAGGGGATTAACTATGGCTACACCTTC	CASSYGQGINYGYTF
TRBV4-2	TRBD2	few	TRBJ2-5	TGTGCCAGCAGCTACGGGGGGGCCGGGGAGACCCAGTACTTC	CASSYGGAGETQYF
TRBV30	TRBD1	.	TRBJ1-5	TGTGCCTGGAGCACTGGACAGGGGGGGCAGCCCCAGCATTTT	CAWSTGQGGQPQHF
TRBV6-2/TRBV6-3	.	.	TRBJ1-2	TGTGCCAGCAGCTGGCCGCAGGGCGATGGCTACACCTTC	CASSWPQGDGYTF
TRBV6-5	TRBD1	.	TRBJ1-5	TGTGCCAGCAGGGACAGGGAAAACAATCAGCCCCAGCATTTT	CASRDRENNQPQHF
TRBV7-9	.	.	TRBJ1-2	TGTGCCAGCAGCCCTACGGAGGCCGGCTACACCTTC	CASSPTEAGYTF
TRBV20-1	.	once	TRBJ2-7	TGCAGCGGAGAGGCCCTTTACGAGCAGTACTTC	CSGEALYEQYF
TRBV4-2	.	medium-sized	TRBJ2-1	TGTGCCAGCAGCCATCGACCGGGAGACAATGAGCAGTTCTTC	CASSHRPGDNEQFF
TRBV5-1	.	.	TRBJ1-1	TGCGCCAGCAGCTTGGGGGGCGTGAACACTGAAGCTTTCTTT	CASSLGGVNTEAFF
TRBV2	.	.	TRBJ2-1	TGTGCCAGCAGTACCTCGGGGGGCCAGGATGAGCAGTTCTTC	CASSTSGGQDEQFF
TRBV6-5	.	.	TRBJ1-1	TGTGCCAGCTTTCCCCCCGGGGGGACTGAAGCTTTCTTT	CASFPPGGTEAFF
TRBV9	.	.	TRBJ2-7	TGTGCCAGCAGCGTAGGCAGGGCCCTAGACTACGAGCAGTACTTC	CASSVGRALDYEQYF
TRBV9	TRBD1	.	TRBJ1-3	TGTGCCAGCAGCCCCACACAGGGGCATTCTGGAAACACCATATATTTT	CASSPTQGHSGNTIYF